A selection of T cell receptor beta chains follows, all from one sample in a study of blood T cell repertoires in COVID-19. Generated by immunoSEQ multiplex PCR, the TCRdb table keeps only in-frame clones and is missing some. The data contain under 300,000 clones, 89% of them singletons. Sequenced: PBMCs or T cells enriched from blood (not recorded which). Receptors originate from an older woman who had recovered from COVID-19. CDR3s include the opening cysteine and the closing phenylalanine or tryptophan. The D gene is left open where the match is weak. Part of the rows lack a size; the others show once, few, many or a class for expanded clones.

TGTGCCAGCAGCCAACAACTAAGGGAGGCCAAAAACATTCAGTACTTC,CASSQQLREAKNIQYF,TRBV4-2,NA,TRBJ2-4,NA
TGTGCCAGCAGCGCTCCGGGACACCGCTTTGGTGAAAAACTGTTTTTT,CASSAPGHRFGEKLFF,TRBV7-9,NA,TRBJ1-4,NA
TGTGCCAGCACCGACGAGGGGGGGATGAACACTGAAGCTTTCTTT,CASTDEGGMNTEAFF,TRBV7-9,NA,TRBJ1-1,NA
TGTGCCAGCAGCTTGGTTAAATACACAGATACGCAGTATTTT,CASSLVKYTDTQYF,TRBV5-5,NA,TRBJ2-3,NA
TGTGCCACCCAGGACAGGTTGAACACTGAAGCTTTCTTT,CATQDRLNTEAFF,TRBV6-5,NA,TRBJ1-1,TRBD1
TGTGCCACCCAGGGTATGAACACTGAAGCTTTCTTT,CATQGMNTEAFF,TRBV24-1,once,TRBJ1-1,NA
TGTGCCAGCAGCTTGGCCAGCTCCTATAATTCACCCCTCCACTTT,CASSLASSYNSPLHF,TRBV5-6,NA,TRBJ1-6,NA
TGTGCCAGCAGTGAAATACAGGGTTATGAAAAACTGTTTTTT,CASSEIQGYEKLFF,TRBV6-1,NA,TRBJ1-4,NA
TGTGCCAGCAGGTCGGGACAGGGGGCGGGTGGCTACACCTTC,CASRSGQGAGGYTF,TRBV28,NA,TRBJ1-2,TRBD1
TGCGCCAGCAGCCAGGGTACCGGGACTAGGAACGGCGATGAGCAGTTCTTC,CASSQGTGTRNGDEQFF,TRBV4-1,NA,TRBJ2-1,TRBD2
TGTGCCAGCAGCTCCAGTCGGGGGGGCTGGGGCTACACCTTC,CASSSSRGGWGYTF,TRBV28,NA,TRBJ1-2,NA
TGTGCCAGCGGGGAGGGTATTAAGCAAGTGCAGTACTTC,CASGEGIKQVQYF,TRBV28,NA,TRBJ2-7,TRBD2
TGTGCCATCAGACCACCGGGACTAGCCGACAATGAGCAGTTCTTC,CAIRPPGLADNEQFF,TRBV10-3,NA,TRBJ2-1,TRBD2
TGCGCCAGCAGCCGGATTAAGGACAGGGGGGCTGAAGCTTTCTTT,CASSRIKDRGAEAFF,TRBV5-1,NA,TRBJ1-1,TRBD1
TGTGCCAGCAGCTTTGGGCGGGGGGGGACAGATACGCAGTATTTT,CASSFGRGGTDTQYF,TRBV5-4,NA,TRBJ2-3,TRBD2
TGTGCCAGCAGCCTTAGAGACTACAATGAGCAGTTCTTC,CASSLRDYNEQFF,TRBV7-9,few,TRBJ2-1,NA
TGTGCCAGCAGCCCCCGGACAGGGGGCGCGGGTAATGAGCAGTTCTTC,CASSPRTGGAGNEQFF,TRBV7-9,NA,TRBJ2-1,TRBD1
TGTGCCAGTAGTACTAGCGGGGGGAACGGTTTAGAGACCCAGTACTTC,CASSTSGGNGLETQYF,TRBV19,NA,TRBJ2-5,TRBD2
TGTGCCAGCAGTCAACCGACAGGGGCTGGAAACACCATATATTTT,CASSQPTGAGNTIYF,TRBV5-8,NA,TRBJ1-3,TRBD1
TGTGCCAGCTCACCCGGGCGGGGGGGCCTGAATGAGCAGTTCTTC,CASSPGRGGLNEQFF,TRBV18,NA,TRBJ2-1,TRBD2
TGTGCCAGCAGTACGCAGACAGGGACATACTATGGCTACACCTTC,CASSTQTGTYYGYTF,TRBV6-5,NA,TRBJ1-2,TRBD1
TGTGCCAGCAGCACCCGACAGGGGGGGGATGAGCAGTTCTTC,CASSTRQGGDEQFF,TRBV11-3,NA,TRBJ2-1,TRBD1
TGTGCCAGCAGCCCGGACAGGGGGCCCCACGAGCAGTACTTC,CASSPDRGPHEQYF,TRBV28,few,TRBJ2-7,TRBD1
TGTGCCAGCAGCTCTACAGGGAACGGCTACACCTTC,CASSSTGNGYTF,TRBV9,NA,TRBJ1-2,NA
TGTGCCAGCTCACCCGGACTAGCGTTAGGGGATGAGCAGTTCTTC,CASSPGLALGDEQFF,TRBV18,NA,TRBJ2-1,TRBD2
TGTGCCAGCAGTATAATGACAGGGGGGAACACTGAAGCTTTCTTT,CASSIMTGGNTEAFF,TRBV25-1,NA,TRBJ1-1,TRBD1
TGCGCCAGCAGCTTGGGTCTTCAGGGAAACACTGAAGCTTTCTTT,CASSLGLQGNTEAFF,TRBV5-1,NA,TRBJ1-1,NA
TGTGCCAGCAGCTTCAGCGGAAGCTCCTACAATGAGCAGTTCTTC,CASSFSGSSYNEQFF,TRBV11-3,few,TRBJ2-1,NA
TGCGCCAGCAGCTTGAGTGTGACTAGCGGGGGGGAGCAGTTCTTC,CASSLSVTSGGEQFF,TRBV5-1,NA,TRBJ2-1,TRBD2
TGTGCCAGCAGCTTCACCTCGGGACTAGCGGGAGGGAACATTCAGTACTTC,CASSFTSGLAGGNIQYF,TRBV7-9,NA,TRBJ2-4,TRBD2
TGTGCCAGCAGTGAAGCGTTCGGGGGTTATGGCTACACCTTC,CASSEAFGGYGYTF,TRBV6-1,NA,TRBJ1-2,NA
TGCGCCAGCAGCTTGAGCGGCGCGGGCACCGGGGAGCTGTTTTTT,CASSLSGAGTGELFF,TRBV5-1,NA,TRBJ2-2,NA
TGTGCCAGCAGTTTATCTTCAGATCATGGCTACACCTTC,CASSLSSDHGYTF,TRBV28,NA,TRBJ1-2,NA
TGCGCCAGCAGCTCGGGGTTCGGGGATGAGCAGTTCTTC,CASSSGFGDEQFF,TRBV5-1,once,TRBJ2-1,NA
TGTGCCAGCAGGACAGGGGGTGGGTCACCCCTCCACTTT,CASRTGGGSPLHF,TRBV9,NA,TRBJ1-6,TRBD1
TGTGCCAGCAGCTTAGAACAGCCTTCCTACGAGCAGTACTTC,CASSLEQPSYEQYF,TRBV11-2,NA,TRBJ2-7,NA
TGTGCCAGCAGTCGGGACAGGGGCTTGGAGACCCAGTACTTC,CASSRDRGLETQYF,TRBV3-1/TRBV3-2,NA,TRBJ2-5,TRBD1
TGCGCCAGCAGCCAGGGGGTTGGGACGGCTGAAGCTTTCTTT,CASSQGVGTAEAFF,TRBV5-1,NA,TRBJ1-1,TRBD1
TGTGCCAGCAGCCTCTCCGCAGATACGCAGTATTTT,CASSLSADTQYF,TRBV9,NA,TRBJ2-3,NA
TGCGCCAGCAGCTTGGGTAGGAGTAAGGGGAATTCACCCCTCCACTTT,CASSLGRSKGNSPLHF,TRBV5-1,NA,TRBJ1-6,NA
TGTGCCAGCAGCGACTCAAGCCGCGCTTTCTTT,CASSDSSRAFF,TRBV28,NA,TRBJ1-1,NA
TGTGCCAGTAGTACCCGGGACTGGCAACTGTTTTTT,CASSTRDWQLFF,TRBV19,once,TRBJ1-4,NA
TGTGCCAGCAGTTTAGGGGCGGGAGGGCCTAAAAATGAGCAGTTCTTC,CASSLGAGGPKNEQFF,TRBV28,NA,TRBJ2-1,TRBD2
TGTGCCAGCAGCGTAGGTTCTTTTTCTGGAAACACCATATATTTT,CASSVGSFSGNTIYF,TRBV9,NA,TRBJ1-3,NA
TGCGCCAGCAGCAGACAGGCACCGGACACTGAAGCTTTCTTT,CASSRQAPDTEAFF,TRBV5-1,NA,TRBJ1-1,NA
TGCGCCAGCAGCCCAGGGACAGGGTGGTATGGCTACACCTTC,CASSPGTGWYGYTF,TRBV5-1,NA,TRBJ1-2,TRBD1